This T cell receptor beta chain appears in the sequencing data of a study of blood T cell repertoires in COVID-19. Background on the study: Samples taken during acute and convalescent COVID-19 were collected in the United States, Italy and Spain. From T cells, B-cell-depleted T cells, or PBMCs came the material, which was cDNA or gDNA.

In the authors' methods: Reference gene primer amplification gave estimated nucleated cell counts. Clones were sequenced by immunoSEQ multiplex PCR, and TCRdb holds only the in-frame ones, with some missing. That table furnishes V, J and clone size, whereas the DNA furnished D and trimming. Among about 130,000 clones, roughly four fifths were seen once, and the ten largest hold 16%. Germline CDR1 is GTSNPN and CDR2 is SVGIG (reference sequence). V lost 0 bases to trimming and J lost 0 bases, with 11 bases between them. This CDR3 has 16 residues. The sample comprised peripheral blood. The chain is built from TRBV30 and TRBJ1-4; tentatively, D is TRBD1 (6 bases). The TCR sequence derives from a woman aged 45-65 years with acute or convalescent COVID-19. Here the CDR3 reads CAWSVLGTTTNEKLFF. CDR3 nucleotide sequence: TGTGCCTGGAGTGTACTCGGGACAACAACTAATGAAAAACTGTTTTTT.